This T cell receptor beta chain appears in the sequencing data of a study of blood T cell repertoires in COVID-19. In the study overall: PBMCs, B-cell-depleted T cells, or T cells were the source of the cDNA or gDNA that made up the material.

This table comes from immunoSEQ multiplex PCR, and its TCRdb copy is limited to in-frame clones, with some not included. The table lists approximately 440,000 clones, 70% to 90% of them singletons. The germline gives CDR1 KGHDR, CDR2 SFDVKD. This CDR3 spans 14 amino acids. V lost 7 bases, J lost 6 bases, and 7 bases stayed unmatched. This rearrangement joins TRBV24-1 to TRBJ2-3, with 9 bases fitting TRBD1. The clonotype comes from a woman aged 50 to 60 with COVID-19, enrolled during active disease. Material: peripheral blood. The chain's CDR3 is CATRETGGGDTQYF. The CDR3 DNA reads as TGTGCCACCAGGGAGACAGGGGGAGGTGATACGCAGTATTTT.